The 27 T cell receptor beta chains reported below all come from one sample, sequenced in a study of blood T cell repertoires in COVID-19. Sequencing used immunoSEQ multiplex PCR; TCRdb keeps in-frame clones, though not all of them. This table has 150,000 to 200,000 clones, around 80% appearing once. Sequencing was performed on PBMCs or T cells enriched from blood (not recorded which). The receptor set was obtained from a man aged 50-59 years who had recovered from COVID-19.

The chain recombines TRBV7-9 with TRBJ2-3; TRBD1 matches 9 bases. The germline V gene has CDR1 SEHNR and CDR2 FQNEAQ (reference sequence). V was clipped by 1 base and J by 6 bases; unmatched bases: 5. This CDR3 has 15 amino acids. This chain's CDR3 is CASSLGTGGIDTQYF. The CDR3, as DNA: TGTGCCAGCAGCTTAGGCACAGGGGGCATCGATACGCAGTATTTT.

The CDR3 DNA sequence: TGTGCCAGCAGTTTAAGAACAGGGGGAGTGAACACTGAAGCTTTCTTT. Translation gives CASSLRTGGVNTEAFF. The chain has TRBV6-5 and TRBJ1-1; the match to TRBD1 covers 8 bases. The CDR3 has 16 amino acids. CDR1 and CDR2 from the germline V gene are MNHEY and SVGAGI. Losses at the gene ends were 4 bases for V and 0 bases for J; bases not matched to a gene: 7.

Only a few counts were recorded for this clone. The CDR3 sequence is CASSLVDRNSPLHF. For the CDR3, the DNA is TGTGCCAGCAGCTTAGTGGACAGGAATTCACCCCTCCACTTT. V gene TRBV7-8 combines with J gene TRBJ1-6; TRBD1 matches at 7 bases. With 1 base clipped from V and 7 bases from J, the junction kept 1 base outside the gene matches. Per germline, CDR1 SGHVS and CDR2 FQNEAQ. CDR3 size: 14 residues. The full variable domain, in which reference TRBV7-8 and TRBJ1-6 provide the parts outside the CDR3, is GAGVSQSPRYKVAKRGQDVALRCDPISGHVSLFWYQQALGQGPEFLTYFQNEAQLDKSGLPSDRFFAERPEGSVSTLKIQRTQQEDSAVYLCASSLVDRNSPLHFGNGTRLTVT.

The CDR3 region has the DNA TGTGCCAGCAGTTACGAGGCAGGGCTTACTGAAGCTTTCTTT. This sequence encodes CASSYEAGLTEAFF. J is TRBJ1-1 and V is TRBV6-5; D may be TRBD1 (5 bases). CDR1 is MNHEY, CDR2 SVGAGI, per germline. V was cut by 2 bases and J by 5 bases, with 12 bases left in between. There are 14 residues in the CDR3.

This chain connects TRBV5-1 to TRBJ1-5; D is unclear. Looked up from germline, CDR1 is SGHRS and CDR2 is YFSETQ. The ends were cut back, 0 bases at V and 1 base at J, with 5 bases in the middle. The CDR3 spans 14 residues. This CDR3 is CASSLDGSNQPQHF. Here the CDR3 DNA reads TGCGCCAGCAGCTTGGACGGGAGCAATCAGCCCCAGCATTTT. Variable domain in full (rest from reference TRBV5-1 and TRBJ1-5): KAGVTQTPRYLIKTRGQQVTLSCSPISGHRSVSWYQQTPGQGLQFLFEYFSETQRNKGNFPGRFSGRQFSNSRSEMNVSTLELGDSALYLCASSLDGSNQPQHFGDGTRLSIL.

The gene calls are TRBV5-1 and TRBJ2-3, with 7 bases identical to TRBD1. CDR3 size: 17 residues. V shed 3 bases, J shed 2 bases, and the junction held 12 bases outside the gene matches. Looked up from germline, CDR1 is SGHRS and CDR2 is YFSETQ. The CDR3 spells CASSSNQGQRITDTQYF. The DNA of the CDR3 is TGCGCCAGCAGCTCAAATCAGGGACAGAGGATCACAGATACGCAGTATTTT.

This clone was recorded once. V and J are TRBV24-1 and TRBJ1-5, with 7 bases lining up with TRBD1. J lost 3 bases, V lost 4 bases, and 5 bases had no gene match. The CDR3 totals 15 residues. From germline, CDR1 is KGHDR and CDR2 SFDVKD. The CDR3 bases are TGTGCCACCAGTGACCCAGGGGGTAACAATCAGCCCCAGCATTTT. Translating it yields CATSDPGGNNQPQHF.

This clone has only one observation. CDR3 sequence (DNA): TGTGCCAGCAGCTTAAACAGCCTTAGAACACCCCTCCACTTT. Amino acids: CASSLNSLRTPLHF. The chain links TRBV7-2 to TRBJ1-6; D gene unclear. Trimming shortened V by 2 bases and J by 11 bases, and 13 bases separated the two germline ends. The germline gives CDR1 SGHTA, CDR2 FQGNSA. The CDR3 contains 14 residues.

The V gene is TRBV10-3, the J gene TRBJ2-5, with D hard to call. The germline V gene encodes CDR1 ENHRY and CDR2 SYGVKD. This CDR3 has 11 residues. With 8 bases removed from V and 2 bases from J, the gap between germline ends came to 6 bases. CDR3 in amino acids: CAISQQETQYF. The CDR3, as DNA: TGTGCCATCTCACAGCAAGAGACCCAGTACTTC.

This chain joins TRBV12-5 and TRBJ2-1; 7 bases align to TRBD1. The junction had 4 bases not matched to a gene; V was cut back by 6 bases and J by 8 bases. The V gene's germline CDR1 is LGHNT and CDR2 FRNRAP. The CDR3 length is 12 residues. The CDR3 DNA follows: TGTGCTAGTGGCCTGACAGGGTATGAGCAGTTCTTC. This gives the protein CASGLTGYEQFF.

This clone showed up just once. The same CDR3 arises from other DNA sequences in this sample as well. V usage is TRBV12-3 or TRBV12-4 and J usage is TRBJ1-1, with unresolved D. This CDR3 has 12 residues. V was clipped by 3 bases and J by 4 bases, with 6 bases between them. The CDR3 nucleotides are TGTGCCAGCAGTTTTCAATTCACTGAAGCTTTCTTT. It translates to CASSFQFTEAFF.

This clone was recorded a few times. This sample also contains other DNA sequences that code for the same CDR3. V and J are TRBV7-6 and TRBJ1-3; D is ambiguous. Looked up from germline, CDR1 is SGHVS and CDR2 is FNYEAQ. Trimming took 4 bases from V and 1 from J, leaving 5 bases between them. The CDR3 loop spans 13 amino acids. Here the CDR3 reads CASSSGSGNTIYF. CDR3 DNA: TGTGCCAGCAGCTCGGGATCTGGAAACACCATATATTTT.

This sequence joins TRBV7-8 and TRBJ2-2; D remains unclear. The CDR3 is 14 amino acids. The V and J ends lost 7 bases and 6 bases respectively, with 15 bases between them. Germline V lookup: CDR1 SGHVS, CDR2 FQNEAQ. The CDR3 region has the DNA TGTGCCAGCACCTTCTTTACGGTTGCCGGGGAGCTGTTTTTT. The encoded protein is CASTFFTVAGELFF. Full variable domain (rest looked up from reference TRBV7-8 and TRBJ2-2): GAGVSQSPRYKVAKRGQDVALRCDPISGHVSLFWYQQALGQGPEFLTYFQNEAQLDKSGLPSDRFFAERPEGSVSTLKIQRTQQEDSAVYLCASTFFTVAGELFFGEGSRLTVL.

The V call is TRBV7-8, the J call TRBJ1-4; D is unclear. CDR1 and CDR2 from the germline V gene are SGHVS and FQNEAQ. The CDR3 runs 14 residues. With 3 bases removed from V and 7 bases from J, the gap between germline ends came to 12 bases. Here the CDR3 DNA reads TGTGCCAGCAGCTTCCGGACGGGAGTTGAAAAACTGTTTTTT. Protein product: CASSFRTGVEKLFF.

The CDR3 protein is CASSQTGGDQPQHF. In DNA, the CDR3 is TGTGCCAGCAGTCAGACAGGGGGGGATCAGCCCCAGCATTTT. The V call is TRBV6-5, the J call TRBJ1-5; TRBD1 matches at 9 bases. J was trimmed by 5 bases and V by 5 bases; bases with no gene match: 4. The CDR3 has 14 residues. Looked up from germline, CDR1 is MNHEY and CDR2 is SVGAGI.

CDR3 nucleotides: TGTGCCAGAAGCCCACCGGGACTAGCGGGGGGGCCGAGGCTGAGGGTACAAGAGACCCAGTACTTC. It is translated as CARSPPGLAGGPRLRVQETQYF. The V call is TRBV5-3, the J call TRBJ2-5; 16 bases line up with TRBD2. TRBV5-3 falls under the ORF class, with uncertain function. The CDR3 length is 22 residues. J was trimmed by 2 bases and V by 4 bases; bases with no gene match: 20.

This chain links TRBV27 with TRBJ2-7; weak D call: TRBD2 (6 bases). The V gene's germline CDR1 is MNHEY and CDR2 SMNVEV (reference sequence). This CDR3 is built from 13 residues. Trimming removed 0 bases at V and 6 bases at J, with 9 bases between. The CDR3 DNA is TGTGCCAGCAGTTTATCGGGGGGTTTCGAGCAGTACTTC. It yields the protein CASSLSGGFEQYF.

This chain joins TRBV3-1 (or the pseudogene TRBV3-2) and TRBJ1-2; D not resolved. The CDR3 loop spans 16 amino acids. V was cut by 1 base and J by 8 bases, with 20 bases left in between. Per germline, CDR1 LGHDT and CDR2 YNNKEL (reference sequence). For the CDR3, the DNA is TGTGCCAGCAGCCAAGGAACCGCAGCCCCAACTACAGGCTACACCTTC. Translating gives CASSQGTAAPTTGYTF.

The gene calls are TRBV19 and TRBJ1-6; D is undetermined. The length of the CDR3 is 13 residues. Germline-derived CDR1 and CDR2 are LNHDA and SQIVND (reference sequence). Trimming cost V 9 bases and J 5 bases, with 11 bases left between them. The CDR3 nucleotides read TGTGCCAGCTCGGAGGAGAATAATTCACCCCTCCACTTT. It is translated as CASSEENNSPLHF.

The rearrangement links TRBV9 to TRBJ1-1, with a tentative D call TRBD1 (6 bases). Germline assignment: CDR1 SGDLS and CDR2 YYNGEE. V shed 2 bases and J shed 0 bases, with 14 bases lying between them. The CDR3 is 16 residues long. CDR3 bases: TGTGCCAGCAGCGTCCGGGGGGACAACATGAACACTGAAGCTTTCTTT. Translation: CASSVRGDNMNTEAFF.

This rearrangement joins TRBV3-1 (or the pseudogene TRBV3-2) to TRBJ2-2; a weak D match, TRBD2 (6 bases). V was cut by 7 bases and J by 4 bases, with 19 bases left in between. This CDR3 has 16 residues. Germline CDR1 is LGHDT and CDR2 is YNNKEL (reference sequence). The CDR3 nucleotides read TGTGCCAGCACCCTTGGGGGGTCGAGGGTCACCGGGGAGCTGTTTTTT. It translates to CASTLGGSRVTGELFF.

J is TRBJ1-5 and V is TRBV18; D not resolved. V was cut by 6 bases and J by 6 bases, with 15 bases left in between. From germline, CDR1 is KGHSH and CDR2 LQKENI. CDR3 size: 14 residues. Written as DNA, the CDR3 is TGTGCCAGCTCCTCTAGAGAGGGAAGTCAGCCCCAGCATTTT. Residues: CASSSREGSQPQHF.

The chain recombines TRBV5-6 with TRBJ1-5; D uncertain. This CDR3 has 14 residues. Germline CDR1 and CDR2: SGHDT and YYEEEE. Trimming removed 1 base at V and 5 bases at J, with 10 bases between. For the CDR3, the DNA is TGTGCCAGCAGCTTGTGGCAGGCCGATCAGCCCCAGCATTTT. Translated: CASSLWQADQPQHF.

The chain employs TRBV5-1 and TRBJ1-6; 8 bases agree with TRBD1. CDR1 is SGHRS, CDR2 YFSETQ, per germline. V lost 4 bases to trimming and J lost 14 bases; unmatched junction nucleotides: 14. The CDR3 is made up of 15 amino acids. CDR3 sequence reads: CASSPGTGFLEALHF. The CDR3 DNA follows: TGCGCCAGCAGCCCCGGGACAGGCTTCCTTGAGGCCCTCCACTTT.

The chain carries TRBV28 and TRBJ1-1; D is possibly TRBD1 (6 bases). This CDR3 is built from 13 residues. Trimming removed 2 bases at V and 6 bases at J, with 10 bases between. Germline lookup yields CDR1 MDHEN and CDR2 SYDVKM. The CDR3 DNA is TGTGCCAGCAGTTTAAATAACAGGGCTGAAGCTTTCTTT. This sequence encodes CASSLNNRAEAFF. Full variable domain (rest looked up from reference TRBV28 and TRBJ1-1): DVKVTQSSRYLVKRTGEKVFLECVQDMDHENMFWYRQDPGLGLRLIYFSYDVKMKEKGDIPEGYSVSREKKERFSLILESASTNQTSMYLCASSLNNRAEAFFGQGTRLTVV.

The chain employs TRBV18 and TRBJ1-2; 8 bases line up with TRBD1. This CDR3 spans 15 amino acids. The V gene end was trimmed by 2 bases and the J gene end by 4 bases; junction bases not matched to a gene: 6. Looked up from germline, CDR1 is KGHSH and CDR2 is LQKENI. CDR3 in DNA: TGTGCCAGCTCACCAACAGGGGGACTCTCCTATGGCTACACCTTC. Protein sequence: CASSPTGGLSYGYTF.

This chain connects TRBV13 to TRBJ2-7; TRBD2 matches 8 bases. Germline V gene data show CDR1 as PRHDT and CDR2 as FYEKMQ (reference sequence). The ends lost 4 bases at V and 0 bases at J; junction bases unmatched: 11. The CDR3 covers 17 residues. CDR3 sequence reads: CASSWRPLAGNSYEQYF. The CDR3, as DNA: TGTGCCAGCAGCTGGAGACCGCTAGCGGGTAACTCCTACGAGCAGTACTTC.